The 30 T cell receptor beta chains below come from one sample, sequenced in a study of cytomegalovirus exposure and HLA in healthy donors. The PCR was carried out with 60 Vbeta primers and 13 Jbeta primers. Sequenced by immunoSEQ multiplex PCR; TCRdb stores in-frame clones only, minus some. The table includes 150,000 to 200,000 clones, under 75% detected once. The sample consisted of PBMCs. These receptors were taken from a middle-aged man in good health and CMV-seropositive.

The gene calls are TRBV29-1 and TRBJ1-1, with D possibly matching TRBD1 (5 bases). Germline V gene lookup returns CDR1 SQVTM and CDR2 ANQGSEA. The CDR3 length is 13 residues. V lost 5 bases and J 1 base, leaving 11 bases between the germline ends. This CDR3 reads CSVSPQGNTEAFF. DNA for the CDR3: TGCAGCGTTTCCCCCCAGGGGAACACTGAAGCTTTCTTT.

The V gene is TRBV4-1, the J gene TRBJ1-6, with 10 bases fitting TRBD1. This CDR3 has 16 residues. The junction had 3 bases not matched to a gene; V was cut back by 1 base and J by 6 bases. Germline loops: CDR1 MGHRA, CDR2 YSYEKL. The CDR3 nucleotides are TGCGCCAGCAGCCAAGCCGGGACAGGGGCTAATTCACCCCTCCACTTT. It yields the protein CASSQAGTGANSPLHF.

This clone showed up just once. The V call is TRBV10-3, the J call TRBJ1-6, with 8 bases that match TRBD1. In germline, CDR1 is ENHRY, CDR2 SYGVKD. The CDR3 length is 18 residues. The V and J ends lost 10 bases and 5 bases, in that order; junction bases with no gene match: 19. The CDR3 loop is CATTGRQSTGVNNSPLHF. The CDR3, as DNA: TGTGCCACCACCGGCCGCCAGTCGACAGGGGTGAATAATTCACCCCTCCACTTT.

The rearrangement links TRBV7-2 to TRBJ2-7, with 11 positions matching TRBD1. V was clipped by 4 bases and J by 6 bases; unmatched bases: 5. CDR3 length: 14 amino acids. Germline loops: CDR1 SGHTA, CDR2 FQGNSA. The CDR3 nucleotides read TGTGCCAGCAGCTCCGGACAGGGGGCAAGCGAGCAGTACTTC. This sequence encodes CASSSGQGASEQYF.

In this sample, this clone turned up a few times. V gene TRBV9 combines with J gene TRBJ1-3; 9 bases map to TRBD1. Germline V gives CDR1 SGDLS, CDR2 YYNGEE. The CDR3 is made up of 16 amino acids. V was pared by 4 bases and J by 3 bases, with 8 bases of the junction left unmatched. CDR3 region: CASSPFTGGFGNTIYF. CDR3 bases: TGTGCCAGCAGCCCTTTCACAGGGGGCTTTGGAAACACCATATATTTT.

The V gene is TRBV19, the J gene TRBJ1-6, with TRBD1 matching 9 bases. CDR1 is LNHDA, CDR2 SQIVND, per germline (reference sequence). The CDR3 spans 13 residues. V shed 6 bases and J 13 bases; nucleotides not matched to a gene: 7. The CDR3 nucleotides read TGTGCCAGTAGCGACCCGGGACAGGGCCCCCTCCACTTT. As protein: CASSDPGQGPLHF.

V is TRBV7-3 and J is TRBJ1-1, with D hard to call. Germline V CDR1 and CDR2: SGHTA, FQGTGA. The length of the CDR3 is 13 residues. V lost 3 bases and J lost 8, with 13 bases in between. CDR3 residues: CASSLLWQAEAFF. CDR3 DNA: TGTGCCAGCAGCTTGTTGTGGCAGGCCGAAGCTTTCTTT.

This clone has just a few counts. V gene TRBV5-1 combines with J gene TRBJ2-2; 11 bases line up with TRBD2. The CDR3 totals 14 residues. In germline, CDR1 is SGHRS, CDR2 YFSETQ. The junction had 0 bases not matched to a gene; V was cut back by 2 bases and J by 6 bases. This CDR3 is CASSLLAGAGELFF. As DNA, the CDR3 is TGCGCCAGCAGCTTACTAGCGGGGGCCGGGGAGCTGTTTTTT.

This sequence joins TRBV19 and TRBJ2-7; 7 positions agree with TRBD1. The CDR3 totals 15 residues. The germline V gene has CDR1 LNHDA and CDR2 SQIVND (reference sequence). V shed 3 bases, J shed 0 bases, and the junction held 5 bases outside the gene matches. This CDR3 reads CASSIRQGDSYEQYF. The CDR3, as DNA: TGTGCCAGTAGTATCCGGCAGGGGGACTCCTACGAGCAGTACTTC. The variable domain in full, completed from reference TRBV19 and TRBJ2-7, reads DGGITQSPKYLFRKEGQNVTLSCEQNLNHDAMYWYRQDPGQGLRLIYYSQIVNDFQKGDIAEGYSVSREKKESFPLTVTSAQKNPTAFYLCASSIRQGDSYEQYFGPGTRLTVT.

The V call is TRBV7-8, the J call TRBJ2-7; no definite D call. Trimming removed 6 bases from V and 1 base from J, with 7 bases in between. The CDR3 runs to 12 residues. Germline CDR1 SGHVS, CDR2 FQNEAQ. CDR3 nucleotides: TGTGCCAGCAGTCCCCTATCCTACGAGCAGTACTTC. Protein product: CASSPLSYEQYF.

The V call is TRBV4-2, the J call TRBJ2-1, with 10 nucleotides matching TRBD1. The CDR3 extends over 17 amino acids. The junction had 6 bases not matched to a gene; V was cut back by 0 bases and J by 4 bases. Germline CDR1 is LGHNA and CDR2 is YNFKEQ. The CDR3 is CASSQEPRTGGYNEQFF. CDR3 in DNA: TGTGCCAGCAGCCAAGAACCCAGGACAGGGGGTTACAATGAGCAGTTCTTC.

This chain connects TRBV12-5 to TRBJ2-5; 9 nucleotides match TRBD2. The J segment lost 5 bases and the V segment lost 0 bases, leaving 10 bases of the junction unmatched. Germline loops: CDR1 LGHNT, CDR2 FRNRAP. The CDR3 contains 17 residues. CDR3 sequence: CASGLVLGLAGTETQYF. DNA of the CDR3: TGTGCTAGTGGTTTGGTATTGGGGCTAGCGGGGACCGAGACCCAGTACTTC.

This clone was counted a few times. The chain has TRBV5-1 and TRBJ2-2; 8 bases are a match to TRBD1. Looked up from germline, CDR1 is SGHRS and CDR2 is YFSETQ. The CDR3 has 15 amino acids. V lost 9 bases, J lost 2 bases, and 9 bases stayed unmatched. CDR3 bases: TGCGCCACCACGAGGACAGGGATTAACACCGGGGAGCTGTTTTTT. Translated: CATTRTGINTGELFF.

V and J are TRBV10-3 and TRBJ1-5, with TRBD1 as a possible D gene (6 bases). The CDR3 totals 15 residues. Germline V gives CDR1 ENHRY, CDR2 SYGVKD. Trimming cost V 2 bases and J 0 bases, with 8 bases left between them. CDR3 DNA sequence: TGTGCCATCAGTGAGGGACAGAGTAGCAATCAGCCCCAGCATTTT. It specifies CAISEGQSSNQPQHF.

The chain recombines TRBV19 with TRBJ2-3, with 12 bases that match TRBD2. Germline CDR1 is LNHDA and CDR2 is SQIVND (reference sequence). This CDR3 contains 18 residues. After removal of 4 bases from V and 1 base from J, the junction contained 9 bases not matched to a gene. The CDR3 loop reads CASSRTSGALDGTDTQYF. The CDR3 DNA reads TGTGCCAGTAGTAGGACTAGCGGGGCCCTCGATGGCACAGATACGCAGTATTTT.

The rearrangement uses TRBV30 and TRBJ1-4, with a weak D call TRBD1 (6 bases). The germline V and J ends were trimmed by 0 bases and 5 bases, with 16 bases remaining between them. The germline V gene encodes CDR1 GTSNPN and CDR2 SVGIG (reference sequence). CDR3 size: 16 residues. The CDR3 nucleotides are TGTGCCTGGAGTGTTGGGGGGGCATATGGGAATGAAAAACTGTTTTTT. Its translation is CAWSVGGAYGNEKLFF. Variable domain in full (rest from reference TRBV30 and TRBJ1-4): SQTIHQWPATLVQPVGSPLSLECTVEGTSNPNLYWYRQAAGRGLQLLFYSVGIGQISSEVPQNLSASRPQDRQFILSSKKLLLSDSGFYLCAWSVGGAYGNEKLFFGSGTQLSVL.

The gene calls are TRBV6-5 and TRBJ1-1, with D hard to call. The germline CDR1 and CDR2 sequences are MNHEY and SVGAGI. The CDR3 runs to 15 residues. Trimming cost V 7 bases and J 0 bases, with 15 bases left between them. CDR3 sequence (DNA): TGTGCCAGCACCTTAGGAGGAGGGATGAACACTGAAGCTTTCTTT. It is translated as CASTLGGGMNTEAFF.

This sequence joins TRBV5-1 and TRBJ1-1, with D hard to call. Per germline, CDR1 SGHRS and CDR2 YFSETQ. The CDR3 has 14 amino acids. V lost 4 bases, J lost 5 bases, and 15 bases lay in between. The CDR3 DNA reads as TGCGCCAGCAGCCATAGCGGGAGAGGGACTGAAGCTTTCTTT. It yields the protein CASSHSGRGTEAFF.

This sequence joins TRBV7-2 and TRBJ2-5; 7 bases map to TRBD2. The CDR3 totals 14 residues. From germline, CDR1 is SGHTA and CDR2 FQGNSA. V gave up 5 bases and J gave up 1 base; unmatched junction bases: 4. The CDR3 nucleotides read TGTGCCAGCAGCCCCGGGACTACCCAAGAGACCCAGTACTTC. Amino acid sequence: CASSPGTTQETQYF.

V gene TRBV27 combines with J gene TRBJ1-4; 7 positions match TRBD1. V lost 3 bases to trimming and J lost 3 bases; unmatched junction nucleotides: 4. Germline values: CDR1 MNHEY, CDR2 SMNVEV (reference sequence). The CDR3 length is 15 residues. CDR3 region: CASSLLGQPNEKLFF. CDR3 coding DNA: TGTGCCAGCAGTTTGTTGGGACAGCCTAATGAAAAACTGTTTTTT.

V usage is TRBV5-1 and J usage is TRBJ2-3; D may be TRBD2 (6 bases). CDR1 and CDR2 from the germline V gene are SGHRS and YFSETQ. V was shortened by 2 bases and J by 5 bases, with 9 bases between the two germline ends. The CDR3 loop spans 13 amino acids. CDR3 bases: TGCGCCAGCAGCTTCGGGGAGGAAGATACGCAGTATTTT. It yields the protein CASSFGEEDTQYF.

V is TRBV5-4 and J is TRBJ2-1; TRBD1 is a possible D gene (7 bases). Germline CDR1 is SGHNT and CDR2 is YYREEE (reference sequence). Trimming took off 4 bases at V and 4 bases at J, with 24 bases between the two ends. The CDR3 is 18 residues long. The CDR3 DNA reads TGTGCCAGCAGCGGGGGGCAGGGGGTTGGACCAGGGTACAATGAGCAGTTCTTC. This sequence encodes CASSGGQGVGPGYNEQFF. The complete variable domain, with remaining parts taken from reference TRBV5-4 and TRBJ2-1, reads ETGVTQSPTHLIKTRGQQVTLRCSSQSGHNTVSWYQQALGQGPQFIFQYYREEENGRGNFPPRFSGLQFPNYSSELNVNALELDDSALYLCASSGGQGVGPGYNEQFFGPGTRLTVL.

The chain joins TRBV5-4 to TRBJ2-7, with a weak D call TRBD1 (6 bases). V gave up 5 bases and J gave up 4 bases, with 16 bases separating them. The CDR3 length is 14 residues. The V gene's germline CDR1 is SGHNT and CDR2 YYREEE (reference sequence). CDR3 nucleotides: TGTGCCAGCAGTCCCCGGGACAAGCCGTACGAGCAGTACTTC. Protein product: CASSPRDKPYEQYF.

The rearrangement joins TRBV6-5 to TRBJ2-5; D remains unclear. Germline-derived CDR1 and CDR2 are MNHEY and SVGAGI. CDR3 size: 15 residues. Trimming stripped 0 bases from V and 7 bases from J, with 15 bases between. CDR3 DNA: TGTGCCAGCAGTTACTCGAGAGACTTAGTAGCGACCCAGTACTTC. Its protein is CASSYSRDLVATQYF.

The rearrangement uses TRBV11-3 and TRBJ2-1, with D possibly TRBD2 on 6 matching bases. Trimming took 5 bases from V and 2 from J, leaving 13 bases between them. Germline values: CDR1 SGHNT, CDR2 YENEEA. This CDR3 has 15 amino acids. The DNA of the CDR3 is TGTGCCAGCAGCCGCCGGGGGTCCCCCTACAATGAGCAGTTCTTC. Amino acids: CASSRRGSPYNEQFF.

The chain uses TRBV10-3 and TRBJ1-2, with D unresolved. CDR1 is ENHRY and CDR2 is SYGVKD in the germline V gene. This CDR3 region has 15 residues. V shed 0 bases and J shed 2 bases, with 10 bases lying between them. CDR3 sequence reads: CAISESIGRNYGYTF. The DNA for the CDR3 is TGTGCCATCAGTGAGTCGATTGGGAGGAACTATGGCTACACCTTC.

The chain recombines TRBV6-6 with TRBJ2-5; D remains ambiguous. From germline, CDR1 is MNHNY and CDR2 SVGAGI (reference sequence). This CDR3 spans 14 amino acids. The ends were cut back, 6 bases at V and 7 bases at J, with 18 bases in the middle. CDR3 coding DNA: TGTGCCAGCAGCCTAGGCCCGGCCCGCCGGACCCAGTACTTC. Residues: CASSLGPARRTQYF.

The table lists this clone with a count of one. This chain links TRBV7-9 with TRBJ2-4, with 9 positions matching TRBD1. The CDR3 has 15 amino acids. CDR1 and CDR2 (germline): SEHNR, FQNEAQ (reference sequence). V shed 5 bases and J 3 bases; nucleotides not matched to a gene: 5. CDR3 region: CASSAQGAGKNIQYF. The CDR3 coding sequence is TGTGCCAGCAGCGCACAGGGGGCAGGCAAAAACATTCAGTACTTC.

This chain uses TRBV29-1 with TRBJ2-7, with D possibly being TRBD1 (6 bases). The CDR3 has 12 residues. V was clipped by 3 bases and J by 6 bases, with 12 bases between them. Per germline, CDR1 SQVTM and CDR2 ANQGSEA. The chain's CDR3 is CSVEAGVGEQYF. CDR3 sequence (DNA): TGCAGCGTTGAGGCAGGGGTAGGCGAGCAGTACTTC.

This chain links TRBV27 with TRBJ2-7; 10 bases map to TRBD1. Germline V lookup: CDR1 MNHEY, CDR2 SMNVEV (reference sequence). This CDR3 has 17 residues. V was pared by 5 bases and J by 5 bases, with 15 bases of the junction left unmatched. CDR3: CASSPYDGQGVRNEQYF. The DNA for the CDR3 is TGTGCCAGCAGTCCATATGACGGACAGGGGGTTAGGAACGAGCAGTACTTC.